This T cell receptor beta chain stems from a study of blood T cell repertoires in COVID-19. Overall study: There were acute and convalescent COVID-19 samples, and they came from the United States, Italy and Spain. PBMCs, B-cell-depleted T cells, or T cells provided the cDNA or gDNA that made up the material.

This clone was detected once. This CDR3 spans 13 amino acids. Per the germline V gene, CDR1 is GTSNPN and CDR2 is SVGIG (reference sequence). V was pared by 4 bases and J by 8 bases, with 17 bases between. Assay: immunoSEQ multiplex PCR; the TCRdb copy retains only in-frame clones and omits some. The data show 40,000 to 55,000 clones, with about 79% seen just once and less than 10% held by the top ten. The rearrangement joins TRBV30 to TRBJ1-2; D gene ambiguous. This TCR was recovered from a human donor in a cohort sampled during active COVID-19. Sequencing used peripheral blood. For the CDR3, the DNA is TGTGCCTGGAATATTCAGGATGTCGGCGGCTACACCTTC. It yields the protein CAWNIQDVGGYTF.